This TCR beta chain was sequenced during a study of cytomegalovirus exposure and HLA in healthy donors. This clone came up a few times. Its matching antigen is unknown. CDR1 LNHDA and CDR2 SQIVND come from the germline V gene (reference sequence). There are 14 residues in the CDR3. Trimming left V 9 bases short and J 3 bases short, with 15 bases between. Primers included in the PCR were 60 Vbeta and 13 Jbeta primers. Sequencing used immunoSEQ multiplex PCR; TCRdb keeps in-frame clones, though not all of them. Altogether around 190,000 clones are present, about 78% being singletons, with the ten largest covering over 2%. Study observations and caveats: What a later analysis showed was that several of the most significant clusters appeared linked to common viral pathogens. Apart from CMV serostatus, no immune exposure information was available. Cytomegalovirus association was listed for approximately 150 TCR beta chains.

The clonotype originates from a man in his sixties in good health and CMV-seronegative. The sample taken for sequencing was PBMCs. The V gene is TRBV19, the J gene TRBJ2-1, with D perhaps matching TRBD2 (6 bases). The CDR3: CASRDSFRYNEQFF. The CDR3 region has the DNA TGTGCCAGCCGGGACTCCTTCCGCTACAATGAGCAGTTCTTC.